Each of the 5 T cell receptor beta chains below was sequenced from the same sample in a study of Ad26.COV2.S vaccination and SARS-CoV-2 variants. TCRdb keeps only in-frame clones here, not all; method: immunoSEQ multiplex PCR. The table lists 400,000 to 450,000 clones, more than 80% of them singletons. The sample's treatment: roughly 19 received Ad26.COV2.S at low or high dose, single or two shots; about 5 received placebo; per-sample allocation not given. The investigators took samples on day 63 after the first vaccine or placebo injection. Sequencing was performed on peripheral blood, taken in a trial of Ad26.COV2.S vaccine versus placebo. The receptors stem from a person between 18 and 60 years old who received the Ad26.COV2.S COVID-19 vaccine or a placebo.

This sequence joins TRBV19 and TRBJ1-5; a possible D gene is TRBD1 (6 bases). From germline, CDR1 is LNHDA and CDR2 SQIVND (reference sequence). V lost 6 bases, J lost 4 bases, and 13 bases lay in between. CDR3 length: 14 residues. CDR3 region: CASSPSGVNQPQHF. CDR3 in DNA: TGTGCCAGTAGCCCCTCAGGGGTTAATCAGCCCCAGCATTTT.

The rearrangement links TRBV7-2 to TRBJ2-5, with a possible D match to TRBD2 (6 bases). This CDR3 region has 16 residues. The V end lost 5 bases, the J end lost 5 bases, and 21 bases lay between the germline ends. Germline values: CDR1 SGHTA, CDR2 FQGNSA. The DNA for the CDR3 is TGTGCCAGCAGCCCCCCCGCGACACCCGCGGGGGAGACCCAGTACTTC. It codes for CASSPPATPAGETQYF.

The chain joins TRBV10-3 to TRBJ1-5; TRBD1 aligns across 7 bases. The CDR3 length is 15 residues. Germline V gene sequence: CDR1 ENHRY, CDR2 SYGVKD. After removal of 8 bases from V and 2 bases from J, the junction contained 9 bases not matched to a gene. The DNA of the CDR3 is TGTGCCATCGGGGAGGACAGGTGGGGCAATCAGCCCCAGCATTTT. Translation gives CAIGEDRWGNQPQHF.

The chain is built from TRBV30 and TRBJ1-4; D remains ambiguous. There are 15 residues in the CDR3. Germline CDR1 and CDR2: GTSNPN and SVGIG (reference sequence). Trimming removed 2 bases at V and 1 base at J, with 11 bases between. The CDR3 coding sequence is TGTGCCTGGAGTAAGAAAGGGCTAACTAATGAAAAACTGTTTTTT. Protein product: CAWSKKGLTNEKLFF.

The chain uses TRBV6-6 and TRBJ1-4; the D is unclear. CDR1 and CDR2 (germline): MNHNY, SVGAGI (reference sequence). The CDR3 spans 14 residues. Trimming removed 2 bases at V and 3 bases at J, with 7 bases between. CDR3 coding DNA: TGTGCCAGCAGTTACAAAGGGTCTAATGAAAAACTGTTTTTT. Translating it yields CASSYKGSNEKLFF.